Sequencing of this T cell receptor (beta chain) was carried out in a study of patients and donors after allogeneic stem cell transplantation. The CDR3 has 17 amino acids. Germline V gives CDR1 LGHNA, CDR2 YNFKEQ. V shed 0 bases, J shed 4 bases, and the junction held 7 bases outside the gene matches. TCRdb re-analysed the RT-PCR reads in MiXCR, keeping a single row per CDR3 protein. Here the sample spans roughly 940,000 distinct CDR3 sequences, over 15% being singletons. Sequenced input: blood, either unsorted or a sorted T cell fraction (not recorded which). This receptor was taken from a human donor who was either an allogeneic HSCT recipient or a stem cell or donor lymphocyte infusion donor (not recorded which). It is not recorded whose cells these are; they may come from a transplant donor. This chain connects TRBV4-2 to TRBJ2-7, with TRBD2 matching over 12 bases. The CDR3 sequence: CASSQDRLAGGSYEQYF. CDR3 nucleotide sequence: TGTGCCAGCAGCCAAGATCGGCTAGCGGGGGGGAGTTACGAGCAGTACTTC.